The 25 T cell receptor beta chains reported below all come from one sample, sequenced in a study of blood T cell repertoires in COVID-19. The protocol was immunoSEQ multiplex PCR, while the TCRdb copy is restricted to in-frame clones and leaves out a portion. The sample yields about 130,000 clones, 77% seen once. Sequencing was done on a sample of peripheral blood. The origin of the receptors is an older man with acute or convalescent COVID-19.

The CDR3 DNA follows: TGTGCCAGCAGCCAAGCTGAGTACTCACCCCTCCACTTT. It encodes CASSQAEYSPLHF. This chain connects TRBV3-1 (or the pseudogene TRBV3-2) to TRBJ1-6; D unclear. Germline V gene data show CDR1 as LGHDT and CDR2 as YNNKEL (reference sequence). CDR3 length: 13 residues. Trimming pared 1 base from V and 10 bases from J, leaving 8 bases between.

This clone turned up a few times. The chain combines TRBV5-8 with TRBJ1-3; TRBD1 agrees at 8 bases. V shed 5 bases and J 4 bases; nucleotides not matched to a gene: 14. CDR3 length: 17 residues. CDR1 and CDR2 (germline): SGHTS, YDEGEE. In DNA, the CDR3 is TGTGCCAGCAGTAGGCCAGGGGGCTCTTTGCTGGGAAACACCATATATTTT. It is translated as CASSRPGGSLLGNTIYF.

This chain joins TRBV14 and TRBJ1-2; 8 bases agree with TRBD1. Germline V gene sequence: CDR1 SGHDN, CDR2 FVKESK. With 2 bases clipped from V and 8 bases from J, the junction kept 4 bases outside the gene matches. The CDR3 totals 13 residues. The CDR3 is CASSQLTGGGYTF. The CDR3 bases are TGTGCCAGCAGCCAACTAACAGGGGGAGGCTACACCTTC.

In this sample, this clone turned up once. Other nucleotide sequences in the sample specify the same CDR3. The chain couples TRBV5-1 to TRBJ2-5; maybe TRBD2 (5 bases). This CDR3 spans 12 amino acids. Germline CDR1 is SGHRS and CDR2 is YFSETQ. The V end lost 0 bases, the J end lost 5 bases, and 5 bases lay between the germline ends. In DNA form, the CDR3 reads TGCGCCAGCAGCTTGGGGAGGGAGACCCAGTACTTC. Its protein is CASSLGRETQYF. Full variable domain (outside the CDR3, taken from reference TRBV5-1 and TRBJ2-5): KAGVTQTPRYLIKTRGQQVTLSCSPISGHRSVSWYQQTPGQGLQFLFEYFSETQRNKGNFPGRFSGRQFSNSRSEMNVSTLELGDSALYLCASSLGRETQYFGPGTRLLVL.

This clone was picked up many times. The chain employs TRBV30 and TRBJ1-5, with D uncertain. The germline CDR1 and CDR2 sequences are GTSNPN and SVGIG (reference sequence). CDR3 size: 14 residues. Trimming stripped 0 bases from V and 0 bases from J, with 6 bases between. The CDR3 loop reads CAWSVDNSNQPQHF. CDR3 nucleotide sequence: TGTGCCTGGAGTGTAGACAATAGCAATCAGCCCCAGCATTTT. The full variable domain, its missing parts supplied by reference TRBV30 and TRBJ1-5, is SQTIHQWPATLVQPVGSPLSLECTVEGTSNPNLYWYRQAAGRGLQLLFYSVGIGQISSEVPQNLSASRPQDRQFILSSKKLLLSDSGFYLCAWSVDNSNQPQHFGDGTRLSIL.

The chain joins TRBV6-5 to TRBJ2-5; 8 bases are a match to TRBD1. The V segment lost 6 bases and the J segment 2 bases; nucleotides outside the gene matches: 8. The CDR3 consists of 15 residues. From germline, CDR1 is MNHEY and CDR2 SVGAGI. The CDR3 loop reads CASRSLGTGQETQYF. The CDR3 bases are TGTGCCAGCAGGTCCCTCGGGACAGGTCAAGAGACCCAGTACTTC.

The V gene is TRBV2, the J gene TRBJ2-1; 7 bases are shared with TRBD1. The germline gives CDR1 SNHLY, CDR2 FYNNEI. V trimming: 6 bases; J trimming: 0 bases; junction bases outside the gene matches: 5. The CDR3 sequence is 15 residues long. As DNA, the CDR3 is TGTGCCAGCAGGCTCAGGGGGAGCTCCTACAATGAGCAGTTCTTC. This codes for CASRLRGSSYNEQFF.

A word on this clone: The germline gene is not matched at one end of the junction; a read error may be the cause. This rearrangement joins TRBV5-1 to TRBJ2-5; TRBD2 matches at 9 bases. Germline CDR1 reads SGHRS; CDR2 reads YFSETQ. The CDR3 contains 16 residues. In DNA, the CDR3 is TGCGCCCGCAGCTGGGCCGGCGGGGGGGTTCAAGAGACCCAGTACTTC. It is translated as CARSWAGGGVQETQYF. Looking up the rest from reference TRBV5-1 and TRBJ2-5 gives the full variable domain: KAGVTQTPRYLIKTRGQQVTLSCSPISGHRSVSWYQQTPGQGLQFLFEYFSETQRNKGNFPGRFSGRQFSNSRSEMNVSTLELGDSALYLCARSWAGGGVQETQYFGPGTRLLVL.

The CDR3 loop reads CASSGTSGFQYF. CDR3 coding DNA: TGTGCCAGCAGTGGGACTAGCGGCTTCCAGTATTTT. The V gene is TRBV2, the J gene TRBJ2-3, with TRBD2 matching 10 bases. CDR3 length: 12 amino acids. V dropped 4 bases and J dropped 12; count of bases not matched to a gene: 4. Germline V CDR1 and CDR2: SNHLY, FYNNEI. The whole variable domain, filled in from reference TRBV2 and TRBJ2-3, reads EPEVTQTPSHQVTQMGQEVILRCVPISNHLYFYWYRQILGQKVEFLVSFYNNEISEKSEIFDDQFSVERPDGSNFTLKIRSTKLEDSAMYFCASSGTSGFQYFGPGTRLTVL.

The rearrangement joins TRBV7-2 to TRBJ2-7; D might be TRBD1 (6 bases). V dropped 5 bases and J dropped 1 base, with 9 bases sitting between them. This CDR3 contains 13 residues. Germline V gene data show CDR1 as SGHTA and CDR2 as FQGNSA. CDR3: CASSDRLSYEQYF. The DNA of the CDR3 is TGTGCCAGCAGCGACAGGTTATCCTACGAGCAGTACTTC.

This clone was picked up many times. The chain combines TRBV28 with TRBJ2-7; 11 bases fit TRBD1. The V gene end was trimmed by 4 bases and the J gene end by 4 bases; junction bases not matched to a gene: 3. Germline V lookup: CDR1 MDHEN, CDR2 SYDVKM. The CDR3 spans 14 residues. The CDR3 region has the DNA TGTGCCAGCAGTTCTGGGACAGGGGGATACGAGCAGTACTTC. Residues: CASSSGTGGYEQYF.

This clone was observed a single time. The chain recombines TRBV7-9 with TRBJ2-7; no clear D gene. Germline V gene data show CDR1 as SEHNR and CDR2 as FQNEAQ (reference sequence). CDR3 size: 14 residues. Trimming cost V 2 bases and J 7 bases, with 15 bases left between them. The DNA for the CDR3 is TGTGCCAGCAGCTTATCACTCACCGAGTGGGAGCAGTACTTC. Translating it yields CASSLSLTEWEQYF.

The table lists this clone with many counts. The chain links TRBV5-8 to TRBJ2-2; no clear D. Germline CDR1 and CDR2: SGHTS and YDEGEE. The CDR3 has 12 amino acids. V lost 4 bases, J lost 6 bases, and 7 bases lay in between. The CDR3, as DNA: TGTGCCAGCAGCCTCTATTCCGGGGAGCTGTTTTTT. It encodes CASSLYSGELFF.

The rearrangement uses TRBV5-4 and TRBJ1-1, with 10 bases aligning to TRBD1. Germline CDR1 and CDR2: SGHNT and YYREEE (reference sequence). After removal of 4 bases from V and 3 bases from J, the junction contained 9 bases not matched to a gene. CDR3 length equals 16 residues. CDR3 loop: CASSPWTGGIDTEAFF. The CDR3 DNA reads as TGTGCCAGCAGCCCATGGACAGGGGGTATCGACACTGAAGCTTTCTTT.

This chain joins TRBV28 and TRBJ2-2; D gene unclear. The CDR3 loop spans 17 amino acids. The germline V gene encodes CDR1 MDHEN and CDR2 SYDVKM. V was trimmed by 7 bases and J by 0 bases, leaving 18 bases between them. The CDR3 sequence is CASIDSFPLTNTGELFF. In DNA form, the CDR3 reads TGTGCCAGCATCGACTCGTTTCCCCTTACGAACACCGGGGAGCTGTTTTTT.

The CDR3 sequence is CASSISTYNEQFF. CDR3 in DNA: TGTGCCAGTAGTATTTCCACATACAATGAGCAGTTCTTC. The V and J genes are TRBV19 and TRBJ2-1; D gene unclear. Per the germline V gene, CDR1 is LNHDA and CDR2 is SQIVND (reference sequence). Trimming cost V 3 bases and J 4 bases, with 7 bases left between them. There are 13 residues in the CDR3. The complete variable domain, with remaining parts taken from reference TRBV19 and TRBJ2-1, reads DGGITQSPKYLFRKEGQNVTLSCEQNLNHDAMYWYRQDPGQGLRLIYYSQIVNDFQKGDIAEGYSVSREKKESFPLTVTSAQKNPTAFYLCASSISTYNEQFFGPGTRLTVL.

The V and J genes are TRBV5-1 and TRBJ1-1; 7 nucleotides agree with TRBD1. The CDR3 contains 15 residues. Germline V CDR1 and CDR2: SGHRS, YFSETQ. Trimming cost V 4 bases and J 8 bases; bases outside gene matches: 14. The CDR3 DNA sequence: TGCGCCAGCAGCCTCGGAGGCGGACAGGAAAGGGAAGCTTTCTTT. This encodes CASSLGGGQEREAFF.

The chain carries TRBV6-5 and TRBJ2-7; 10 bases align to TRBD1. This CDR3 has 14 amino acids. The V gene end was trimmed by 9 bases and the J gene end by 2 bases; junction bases not matched to a gene: 7. Germline CDR1 reads MNHEY; CDR2 reads SVGAGI. The CDR3 DNA sequence: TGTGCCAGTAAGACAGGGGGCATAACCTACGAGCAGTACTTC. As protein: CASKTGGITYEQYF.

J is TRBJ2-2 and V is TRBV7-8; D is ambiguous. Germline lookup yields CDR1 SGHVS and CDR2 FQNEAQ. This CDR3 region has 17 residues. The V end was cut by 0 bases, the J end by 3 bases, with 14 bases between. The CDR3 reads CASSLALWRTDTGELFF. The CDR3 DNA follows: TGTGCCAGCAGCTTAGCGCTCTGGAGAACGGACACCGGGGAGCTGTTTTTT. Using reference TRBV7-8 and TRBJ2-2 for the parts outside the CDR3, the full variable domain is GAGVSQSPRYKVAKRGQDVALRCDPISGHVSLFWYQQALGQGPEFLTYFQNEAQLDKSGLPSDRFFAERPEGSVSTLKIQRTQQEDSAVYLCASSLALWRTDTGELFFGEGSRLTVL.

This clone was picked up a small number of times. The V gene is TRBV9, the J gene TRBJ2-1; D is unresolved. CDR1 and CDR2 from the germline V gene are SGDLS and YYNGEE. The CDR3 consists of 12 residues. The V end was cut by 4 bases, the J end by 3 bases, with 5 bases between. The chain's CDR3 is CASSINYNEQFF. CDR3 coding DNA: TGTGCCAGCAGCATTAACTACAATGAGCAGTTCTTC.

The rearrangement links TRBV7-2 to TRBJ1-6; no reliable D call. The CDR3 loop spans 16 amino acids. V was pared by 0 bases and J by 0 bases, with 6 bases between. Germline values: CDR1 SGHTA, CDR2 FQGNSA. CDR3 sequence: CASSLALGSYNSPLHF. In DNA, the CDR3 is TGTGCCAGCAGCTTAGCCCTAGGCTCCTATAATTCACCCCTCCACTTT.

The rearrangement links TRBV6-5 to TRBJ2-1; a possible D gene is TRBD1 (6 bases). Trimming pared 6 bases from V and 2 bases from J, leaving 11 bases between. Germline CDR1 and CDR2: MNHEY and SVGAGI. The CDR3 runs 14 residues. The CDR3 is CASRQTGTYNEQFF. CDR3 in DNA: TGTGCCAGCAGACAGACAGGAACCTACAATGAGCAGTTCTTC.

The V gene is TRBV5-5, the J gene TRBJ1-1, with TRBD1 as a possible D gene (6 bases). V gave up 3 bases and J gave up 1 base, with 13 bases separating them. The CDR3 has 15 residues. Germline loops: CDR1 SGHKS, CDR2 YYEKEE (reference sequence). CDR3 sequence (DNA): TGTGCCAGCAGCTGGGGTAGGACAGCGAACACTGAAGCTTTCTTT. Translating it yields CASSWGRTANTEAFF.

This chain uses TRBV6-5 with TRBJ2-7; D is ambiguous. Trimming cost V 7 bases and J 0 bases, with 10 bases left between them. The CDR3 is made up of 13 amino acids. CDR1 is MNHEY, CDR2 SVGAGI, per germline. Here the CDR3 DNA reads TGTGCCAGCATGTTCACAGACTCCTACGAGCAGTACTTC. Encoded protein: CASMFTDSYEQYF.

This clone is medium-sized (0.01 to 0.1%) within its sample. The rearrangement uses TRBV7-8 and TRBJ1-1, with 7 bases identical to TRBD1. The junction had 10 bases not matched to a gene; V was cut back by 5 bases and J by 7 bases. The CDR3 is 14 residues long. Germline V gene sequence: CDR1 SGHVS, CDR2 FQNEAQ. As DNA, the CDR3 is TGTGCCAGCAGCATTGAGACAGGGTGGGTTGAAGCTTTCTTT. Its protein is CASSIETGWVEAFF.